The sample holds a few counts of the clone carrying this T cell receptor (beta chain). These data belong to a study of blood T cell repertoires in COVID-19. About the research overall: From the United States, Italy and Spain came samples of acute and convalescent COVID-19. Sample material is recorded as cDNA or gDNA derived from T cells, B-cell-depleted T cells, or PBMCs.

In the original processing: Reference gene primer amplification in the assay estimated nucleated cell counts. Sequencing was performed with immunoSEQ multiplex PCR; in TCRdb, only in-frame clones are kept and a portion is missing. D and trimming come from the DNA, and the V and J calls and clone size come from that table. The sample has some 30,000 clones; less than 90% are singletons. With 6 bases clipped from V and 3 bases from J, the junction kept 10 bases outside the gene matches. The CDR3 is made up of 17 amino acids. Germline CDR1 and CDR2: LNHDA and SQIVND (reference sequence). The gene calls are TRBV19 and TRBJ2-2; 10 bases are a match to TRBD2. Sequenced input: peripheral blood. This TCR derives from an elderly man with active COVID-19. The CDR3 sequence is CASRGIAGGWDTGELFF. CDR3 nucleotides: TGTGCCAGTAGAGGCATAGCGGGGGGCTGGGACACCGGGGAGCTGTTTTTT. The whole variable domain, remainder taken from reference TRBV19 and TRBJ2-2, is DGGITQSPKYLFRKEGQNVTLSCEQNLNHDAMYWYRQDPGQGLRLIYYSQIVNDFQKGDIAEGYSVSREKKESFPLTVTSAQKNPTAFYLCASRGIAGGWDTGELFFGEGSRLTVL.